Here is one T cell receptor (beta chain) with its context. Per the original methods: Estimated nucleated cell counts came from reference gene primer amplification. TCRdb's table, derived via immunoSEQ multiplex PCR, lists solely in-frame clones and lacks some. V, J and clone size are taken as reported in that table, and D and trimming were inferred from the DNA itself. Of under 200,000 clones in the sample, 70% to 85% are singletons; the top ten hold roughly 5%. The data were obtained in a study of blood T cell repertoires in COVID-19. Study overall: The cDNA or gDNA used as material had been derived from T cells, B-cell-depleted T cells, or PBMCs.

The V segment lost 4 bases and the J segment 10 bases; nucleotides outside the gene matches: 14. Germline V gene sequence: CDR1 SGHTA, CDR2 FQGNSA. CDR3 length equals 16 residues. Recruits, aged about 18 to 90 years, lived in roughly 22 US areas. The specimen sequenced was PBMCs or T cells enriched from blood (not recorded which). The clonotype comes from an older woman with acute COVID-19. The chain uses TRBV7-2 and TRBJ2-1; 9 bases are a match to TRBD2. Here the CDR3 reads CASSSQAREGIDEQFF. The CDR3 nucleotides read TGTGCCAGCAGCTCCCAGGCGCGGGAGGGCATTGACGAGCAGTTCTTC.